These 26 T cell receptor beta chains originate from one sample sequenced in a study of beta chain features in type 1 diabetes. Every isolated RNA sample was fully reverse transcribed, so sequencing captured expressed TCRB transcripts. Sequencing used immunoSEQ multiplex PCR; TCRdb keeps in-frame clones, though not all of them. Of 360,000 or so clones detected, around a fifth appear once; the ten largest clones hold approximately 0.041%. Material: naive CD4+ T cells from blood. The receptors stem from a young woman in good health.

This chain joins TRBV25-1 and TRBJ1-2, with no clear D. V dropped 3 bases and J dropped 8 bases, with 19 bases sitting between them. This CDR3 region has 15 residues. Germline CDR1 is MGHDK and CDR2 is SYGVNS. The CDR3 nucleotides are TGTGCCAGCAGTGAGATTAGCGGGCGGGTCGGGGGCTACACCTTC. Translated: CASSEISGRVGGYTF.

This clone showed up just a few times. The V gene is TRBV4-2, the J gene TRBJ1-4, with a tentative D call TRBD1 (6 bases). Trimming shortened V by 0 bases and J by 3 bases, and 17 bases separated the two germline ends. The CDR3 sequence is 18 residues long. Germline CDR1 and CDR2: LGHNA and YNFKEQ. As DNA, the CDR3 is TGTGCCAGCAGCCAAGATGGGGGGGGCGCTGAGGCTAATGAAAAACTGTTTTTT. Translation: CASSQDGGGAEANEKLFF.

The chain links TRBV5-1 to TRBJ1-2; 11 nucleotides line up with TRBD1. The CDR3 length is 14 residues. The germline V gene has CDR1 SGHRS and CDR2 YFSETQ. After removal of 3 bases from V and 8 bases from J, the junction contained 6 bases not matched to a gene. The CDR3 bases are TGCGCCAGCAGCTGGACAGGGGGCGCGGGAGGCTACACCTTC. This gives the protein CASSWTGGAGGYTF.

This clone was detected a few times. The CDR3 bases are TGTGCCACGAGGAGCCGGGACAGACCTATCTTTGGTGGCTACACCTTC. It codes for CATRSRDRPIFGGYTF. The rearrangement joins TRBV19 to TRBJ1-2; 7 bases align to TRBD1. This CDR3 comprises 16 residues. In germline, CDR1 is LNHDA, CDR2 SQIVND (reference sequence). The V gene end was trimmed by 10 bases and the J gene end by 7 bases; junction bases not matched to a gene: 21.

This clone appeared a few times. The V and J genes are TRBV5-1 and TRBJ2-5; TRBD2 aligns across 15 bases. CDR1 and CDR2 (germline): SGHRS, YFSETQ. CDR3 length equals 16 residues. The V segment lost 6 bases and the J segment 7 bases; nucleotides outside the gene matches: 10. The CDR3 reads CASTRAPGLAGGTQYF. CDR3 coding DNA: TGCGCCAGCACCCGAGCCCCGGGACTAGCGGGAGGGACCCAGTACTTC.

The chain recombines TRBV5-1 with TRBJ1-1; weak D call: TRBD1 (6 bases). Trimming removed 1 base from V and 1 base from J, with 11 bases in between. Germline V gene sequence: CDR1 SGHRS, CDR2 YFSETQ. The CDR3 extends over 15 amino acids. Here the CDR3 reads CASSLTGSGNTEAFF. The CDR3 bases are TGCGCCAGCAGCTTGACAGGGTCAGGGAACACTGAAGCTTTCTTT.

This clone was counted only a few times. The chain is built from TRBV6-5 and TRBJ2-2; the D is unclear. Germline loops: CDR1 MNHEY, CDR2 SVGAGI. V was pared by 5 bases and J by 1 base, with 8 bases between. This CDR3 region has 14 residues. For the CDR3, the DNA is TGTGCCAGCAGTCTCCGAGAGAACACCGGGGAGCTGTTTTTT. Translating gives CASSLRENTGELFF.

This rearrangement joins TRBV7-2 to TRBJ2-5; 7 nucleotides match TRBD1. This CDR3 spans 14 amino acids. Germline V gene lookup returns CDR1 SGHTA and CDR2 FQGNSA. The V gene end was trimmed by 6 bases and the J gene end by 4 bases; junction bases not matched to a gene: 8. The DNA for the CDR3 is TGTGCCAGCAGTCGTACCGGGACAGCAGAGACCCAGTACTTC. Amino acid sequence: CASSRTGTAETQYF.

This clone has only a few counts. V gene TRBV5-6 combines with J gene TRBJ2-1, with 13 bases aligning to TRBD2. With V trimmed by 6 bases and J by 7 bases, 13 bases remained unmatched. Germline assignment: CDR1 SGHDT and CDR2 YYEEEE. This CDR3 region has 17 residues. The CDR3 is CASILRTSGRIWNEQFF. Here the CDR3 DNA reads TGTGCCAGCATTCTGAGGACTAGCGGGAGAATTTGGAATGAGCAGTTCTTC.

This clone has more than one count but fewer than ten. The chain is built from TRBV30 and TRBJ2-5, with a possible D match to TRBD2 (6 bases). The CDR3 spans 13 residues. CDR1 is GTSNPN and CDR2 is SVGIG in the germline V gene (reference sequence). Trimming stripped 0 bases from V and 6 bases from J, with 11 bases between. The CDR3 loop is CAWSVTGVKTQYF. The DNA for the CDR3 is TGTGCCTGGAGTGTAACGGGGGTTAAGACCCAGTACTTC. The whole variable domain, remainder taken from reference TRBV30 and TRBJ2-5, is SQTIHQWPATLVQPVGSPLSLECTVEGTSNPNLYWYRQAAGRGLQLLFYSVGIGQISSEVPQNLSASRPQDRQFILSSKKLLLSDSGFYLCAWSVTGVKTQYFGPGTRLLVL.

The chain employs TRBV29-1 and TRBJ1-1, with D uncertain. CDR3 length: 13 residues. Germline-derived CDR1 and CDR2 are SQVTM and ANQGSEA. The V and J ends lost 2 bases and 0 bases respectively, with 7 bases between them. The CDR3 nucleotides read TGCAGCGTTGAAACTTTCATGAACACTGAAGCTTTCTTT. The encoded protein is CSVETFMNTEAFF.

This clone was seen a few times. This chain joins TRBV30 and TRBJ1-2; D may be TRBD1 (6 bases). Germline V gives CDR1 GTSNPN, CDR2 SVGIG (reference sequence). V lost 2 bases and J 6 bases, leaving 13 bases between the germline ends. This CDR3 has 13 residues. CDR3 DNA sequence: TGTGCCTGGAGTCTACAGGGCTATAATGGCTACACCTTC. This codes for CAWSLQGYNGYTF.

The rearrangement uses TRBV30 and TRBJ2-2, with TRBD2 as a possible D gene (5 bases). Germline V lookup: CDR1 GTSNPN, CDR2 SVGIG (reference sequence). The CDR3 length is 14 residues. V gave up 4 bases and J gave up 7 bases, with 16 bases separating them. CDR3 amino acids: CAWKRSGLGGELFF. The CDR3, as DNA: TGTGCCTGGAAACGTTCGGGGTTAGGCGGGGAGCTGTTTTTT.

The V call is TRBV4-2, the J call TRBJ2-3; 12 bases match TRBD2. J was trimmed by 3 bases and V by 1 base; bases with no gene match: 2. This CDR3 comprises 16 residues. Per the germline V gene, CDR1 is LGHNA and CDR2 is YNFKEQ. The CDR3 spells CASSQASGGVTDTQYF. For the CDR3, the DNA is TGTGCCAGCAGCCAAGCTAGCGGGGGGGTGACAGATACGCAGTATTTT.

The chain uses TRBV6-1 and TRBJ1-5, with D possibly TRBD1 on 5 matching bases. Germline CDR1 and CDR2: MNHNS and SASEGT. Trimming stripped 6 bases from V and 4 bases from J, with 7 bases between. The CDR3 totals 12 residues. The DNA for the CDR3 is TGTGCCAGCAGAGACAGTAATCAGCCCCAGCATTTT. Its protein is CASRDSNQPQHF.

The chain recombines TRBV2 with TRBJ1-1; 7 bases align to TRBD1. J lost 5 bases, V lost 4 bases, and 7 bases had no gene match. CDR3 length: 14 residues. The germline gives CDR1 SNHLY, CDR2 FYNNEI. The CDR3 region is CASSVRQGGTEAFF. DNA for the CDR3: TGTGCCAGCAGTGTAAGACAGGGTGGGACTGAAGCTTTCTTT. The entire variable domain, with the rest obtained from reference TRBV2 and TRBJ1-1, is as follows: EPEVTQTPSHQVTQMGQEVILRCVPISNHLYFYWYRQILGQKVEFLVSFYNNEISEKSEIFDDQFSVERPDGSNFTLKIRSTKLEDSAMYFCASSVRQGGTEAFFGQGTRLTVV.

The J gene is TRBJ2-7, the V gene TRBV10-3; 11 bases are a match to TRBD1. CDR1 ENHRY and CDR2 SYGVKD come from the germline V gene. The CDR3 sequence is 15 residues long. The V and J ends lost 5 bases and 2 bases, in that order; junction bases with no gene match: 5. Here the CDR3 DNA reads TGTGCCATCAGTAATCCGGGACAGGGGGCCTACGAGCAGTACTTC. Translating it yields CAISNPGQGAYEQYF.

This clone was counted a few times. The V and J genes are TRBV5-1 and TRBJ2-7; 10 positions agree with TRBD1. This CDR3 comprises 13 residues. Trimming removed 3 bases from V and 5 bases from J; junction bases left unmatched: 2. Germline loops: CDR1 SGHRS, CDR2 YFSETQ. CDR3 nucleotide sequence: TGCGCCAGCAGCTCAGGGACAGGGGACGAGCAGTACTTC. Protein: CASSSGTGDEQYF.

The V gene is TRBV4-1, the J gene TRBJ1-5; D possibly corresponds to TRBD1 (5 bases). Per germline, CDR1 MGHRA and CDR2 YSYEKL. Trimming removed 6 bases from V and 3 bases from J, with 12 bases in between. The CDR3 runs to 14 residues. The CDR3 loop reads CASSPQGNNQPQHF. CDR3 bases: TGCGCCAGCAGTCCTCAGGGAAACAATCAGCCCCAGCATTTT.

V usage is TRBV5-1 and J usage is TRBJ1-1, with D maybe TRBD1 (6 bases). Germline V CDR1 and CDR2: SGHRS, YFSETQ. The CDR3 totals 14 residues. The V end lost 2 bases, the J end lost 4 bases, and 12 bases lay between the germline ends. The CDR3 loop is CASSLVRGATEAFF. CDR3 sequence (DNA): TGCGCCAGCAGCTTAGTCAGGGGAGCCACTGAAGCTTTCTTT.

This clone has just a few counts. The chain uses TRBV19 and TRBJ2-2; TRBD2 is a possible D gene (6 bases). Trimming removed 3 bases from V and 5 bases from J, with 7 bases in between. Looked up from germline, CDR1 is LNHDA and CDR2 is SQIVND (reference sequence). The CDR3 has 13 amino acids. CDR3 residues: CASSIGGTGELFF. The CDR3 DNA reads as TGTGCCAGTAGTATTGGGGGGACCGGGGAGCTGTTTTTT.

The chain joins TRBV5-4 to TRBJ1-6, with TRBD1 matching over 7 bases. Unmatched junction bases numbered 5, after V lost 0 bases and J lost 5 bases. Germline V CDR1 and CDR2: SGHNT, YYREEE (reference sequence). This CDR3 spans 16 amino acids. CDR3 loop: CASSLAGRGNNSPLHF. The DNA of the CDR3 is TGTGCCAGCAGCTTGGCCGGCAGGGGGAATAATTCACCCCTCCACTTT.

V gene TRBV5-1 combines with J gene TRBJ2-3; the match to TRBD1 covers 7 bases. The germline CDR1 and CDR2 sequences are SGHRS and YFSETQ. J lost 0 bases, V lost 0 bases, and 1 base had no gene match. CDR3 length: 15 amino acids. The chain's CDR3 is CASSLGGQSTDTQYF. The CDR3, as DNA: TGCGCCAGCAGCTTGGGGGGACAGAGCACAGATACGCAGTATTTT.

This clone was observed once. The V and J genes are TRBV4-1 and TRBJ2-1; D is possibly TRBD1 (6 bases). V lost 1 base to trimming and J lost 4 bases, with 11 bases between them. Germline lookup yields CDR1 MGHRA and CDR2 YSYEKL. The CDR3 length is 15 residues. For the CDR3, the DNA is TGCGCCAGCAGCCAAGGACAGGCGAGGTACAATGAGCAGTTCTTC. Protein: CASSQGQARYNEQFF.

The chain employs TRBV6-1 and TRBJ1-2; D possibly corresponds to TRBD1 (6 bases). Trimming removed 7 bases at V and 5 bases at J, with 20 bases between. In germline, CDR1 is MNHNS, CDR2 SASEGT. The CDR3 extends over 15 amino acids. This CDR3 reads CASTSGKAGEYGYTF. The DNA for the CDR3 is TGTGCCAGCACCTCCGGGAAGGCAGGGGAATATGGCTACACCTTC.

This clone has only a few counts. This chain links TRBV2 with TRBJ2-7; 7 bases are shared with TRBD1. Trimming at V came to 4 bases and at J to 6 bases, leaving 6 bases not matched to a gene. CDR1 and CDR2 (germline): SNHLY, FYNNEI. CDR3 length equals 13 residues. CDR3 sequence reads: CASSANTGVEQYF. Written as DNA, the CDR3 is TGTGCCAGCAGTGCCAACACAGGGGTCGAGCAGTACTTC.